A single sample gave rise to the 30 T cell receptor beta chains below, sequenced in a study of T cell changes during pregnancy in multiple sclerosis. Assay used: immunoSEQ multiplex PCR; TCRdb lists only in-frame clones, some missing. This sample has about 93,000 clones, with about 92% found just once. Material: peripheral blood, obtained after pregnancy. Receptors were obtained from a female donor with multiple sclerosis, enrolled in a pregnancy study.

The chain has TRBV20-1 and TRBJ2-1; D is ambiguous. Germline loops: CDR1 DFQATT, CDR2 SNEGSKA (reference sequence). The CDR3 has 10 amino acids. Trimming took 3 bases from V and 9 from J, leaving 6 bases between them. CDR3: CSASYGEQFF. CDR3 nucleotide sequence: TGCAGTGCTAGTTACGGTGAGCAGTTCTTC.

This chain links TRBV6-1 with TRBJ2-7, with 12 bases aligning to TRBD2. Germline V gives CDR1 MNHNS, CDR2 SASEGT. This CDR3 is 15 amino acids long. Trimming cost V 5 bases and J 0 bases; bases outside gene matches: 2. As DNA, the CDR3 is TGTGCCAGCAGTCTAGCGGGAGGGCCCTCCTACGAGCAGTACTTC. Translated: CASSLAGGPSYEQYF.

The CDR3 DNA follows: TGTGCCTGGAGTCCAGACAGGTCCGGAAACACCATATATTTT. It is translated as CAWSPDRSGNTIYF. V is TRBV30 and J is TRBJ1-3; tentatively, D is TRBD1 (6 bases). The CDR3 sequence is 14 residues long. The germline gives CDR1 GTSNPN, CDR2 SVGIG (reference sequence). Trimming removed 2 bases at V and 4 bases at J, with 12 bases between.

CDR3 coding DNA: TGTGCCAGCAGCTTTAACAGGGGATCCCAATATGGCTACACCTTC. It translates to CASSFNRGSQYGYTF. The chain has TRBV7-6 and TRBJ1-2, with TRBD1 identical over 7 bases. The germline gives CDR1 SGHVS, CDR2 FNYEAQ. The CDR3 is made up of 15 amino acids. J was trimmed by 5 bases and V by 3 bases; bases with no gene match: 9.

The J gene is TRBJ2-3, the V gene TRBV4-3, with unresolved D. Trimming shortened V by 0 bases and J by 2 bases, and 12 bases separated the two germline ends. There are 16 residues in the CDR3. Germline V CDR1 and CDR2: LGHNA, YSLEER. The CDR3 loop is CASSQDGGRYTDTQYF. Here the CDR3 DNA reads TGCGCCAGCAGCCAAGACGGCGGTCGGTACACAGATACGCAGTATTTT.

CDR3 DNA sequence: TGCAGCGTTGCCCGGGACAGCTCCTACGAGCAGTACTTC. Encoded protein: CSVARDSSYEQYF. The V call is TRBV29-1, the J call TRBJ2-7; 7 bases agree with TRBD1. The J segment lost 0 bases and the V segment lost 4 bases, leaving 3 bases of the junction unmatched. The germline CDR1 and CDR2 sequences are SQVTM and ANQGSEA. This CDR3 has 13 amino acids.

The gene calls are TRBV7-2 and TRBJ2-7; 7 bases map to TRBD1. CDR1 SGHTA and CDR2 FQGNSA come from the germline V gene. V lost 5 bases to trimming and J lost 7 bases; unmatched junction nucleotides: 20. This CDR3 has 17 amino acids. The CDR3 protein is CASSPGILDRSLGEQYF. The CDR3 DNA follows: TGTGCCAGCAGCCCCGGCATACTGGACAGGTCCTTGGGGGAGCAGTACTTC.

J is TRBJ1-5 and V is TRBV7-9; D ambiguous. CDR1 SEHNR and CDR2 FQNEAQ come from the germline V gene (reference sequence). CDR3 length equals 18 residues. The V end lost 7 bases, the J end lost 0 bases, and 22 bases lay between the germline ends. In DNA, the CDR3 is TGTGCCAGCAACGTACGAAACCGACACAATCCTAGCAATCAGCCCCAGCATTTT. This gives the protein CASNVRNRHNPSNQPQHF.

The chain joins TRBV18 to TRBJ2-1, with 11 positions matching TRBD1. There are 14 residues in the CDR3. J gave up 10 bases and V 5 bases, and 7 bases lay outside the gene matches. Germline CDR1 KGHSH, CDR2 LQKENI. The CDR3 reads CASSLGQGAREQFF. The CDR3 nucleotides read TGTGCCAGCTCATTAGGACAGGGGGCGAGGGAGCAGTTCTTC.

This clone was recorded a few times. J is TRBJ1-2 and V is TRBV7-8; possible D gene TRBD1, 5 bases. V dropped 1 base and J dropped 4 bases, with 13 bases sitting between them. Per germline, CDR1 SGHVS and CDR2 FQNEAQ. This CDR3 has 15 amino acids. The CDR3 DNA sequence: TGTGCCAGCAGCTTAGGGGGCCAGCCCACCTATGGCTACACCTTC. Translation: CASSLGGQPTYGYTF.

The V gene is TRBV19, the J gene TRBJ2-7; tentatively, D is TRBD1 (6 bases). The CDR3 has 13 amino acids. Looked up from germline, CDR1 is LNHDA and CDR2 is SQIVND (reference sequence). Trimming pared 4 bases from V and 5 bases from J, leaving 12 bases between. CDR3 protein: CASSNYRAHEQYF. In DNA, the CDR3 is TGTGCCAGTAGTAATTACAGGGCCCACGAGCAGTACTTC.

This clone appeared a single time. V usage is TRBV19 and J usage is TRBJ2-4; D possibly corresponds to TRBD1 (6 bases). Trimming removed 6 bases at V and 2 bases at J, with 14 bases between. CDR3 length: 15 residues. Germline lookup yields CDR1 LNHDA and CDR2 SQIVND (reference sequence). Written as DNA, the CDR3 is TGTGCCAGTAGACTACAGGGCGTCTCCAAAAACATTCAGTACTTC. Protein sequence: CASRLQGVSKNIQYF.

V is TRBV4-3 and J is TRBJ1-2, with D maybe TRBD1 (6 bases). Trimming took 5 bases from V and 4 from J, leaving 11 bases between them. CDR1 and CDR2 from the germline V gene are LGHNA and YSLEER. The CDR3 totals 13 residues. This chain's CDR3 is CASSGGRSYGYTF. CDR3 DNA sequence: TGCGCCAGCAGCGGGGGCAGGAGCTATGGCTACACCTTC.

V and J are TRBV7-2 and TRBJ1-2; D possibly corresponds to TRBD1 (5 bases). The CDR3 has 14 amino acids. CDR1 and CDR2 (germline): SGHTA, FQGNSA. Trimming stripped 4 bases from V and 3 bases from J, with 12 bases between. This CDR3 is CASSSVRVDYGYTF. CDR3 DNA sequence: TGTGCCAGCAGCTCTGTCAGGGTAGACTATGGCTACACCTTC.

With respect to this clone: The same CDR3 arises from other DNA sequences in this sample as well. The V call is TRBV30, the J call TRBJ2-3; possible D gene TRBD1, 5 bases. CDR3 length: 11 amino acids. The germline V and J ends were trimmed by 3 bases and 6 bases, with 7 bases remaining between them. Germline lookup yields CDR1 GTSNPN and CDR2 SVGIG (reference sequence). In nucleotides, the CDR3 is TGTGCCTGGAGCCCAGGGGATACGCAGTATTTT. Translating it yields CAWSPGDTQYF.

The chain is built from TRBV18 and TRBJ1-2; D is possibly TRBD1 (6 bases). The V end lost 5 bases, the J end lost 3 bases, and 16 bases lay between the germline ends. There are 15 residues in the CDR3. The germline V gene has CDR1 KGHSH and CDR2 LQKENI. This CDR3 reads CASSISGVGDYGYTF. CDR3 coding DNA: TGTGCCAGCTCAATCTCAGGGGTCGGAGACTATGGCTACACCTTC.

The J gene is TRBJ1-2, the V gene TRBV27; 8 positions match TRBD1. Trimming took 5 bases from V and 7 from J; bases not matched to a gene: 9. The CDR3 is made up of 14 amino acids. Germline CDR1 is MNHEY and CDR2 is SMNVEV (reference sequence). This CDR3 is CASSPIGQGGGYTF. The CDR3 DNA sequence: TGTGCCAGCAGTCCGATAGGACAGGGTGGTGGCTACACCTTC.

The J gene is TRBJ2-7, the V gene TRBV27; 9 positions agree with TRBD2. The CDR3 runs to 16 residues. The ends lost 2 bases at V and 0 bases at J; junction bases unmatched: 5. Germline-derived CDR1 and CDR2 are MNHEY and SMNVEV (reference sequence). The CDR3 region is CASSLRVSGGSYEQYF. DNA for the CDR3: TGTGCCAGCAGTTTACGGGTTAGCGGGGGCTCCTACGAGCAGTACTTC.

The chain combines TRBV5-1 with TRBJ1-2, with a weak D call TRBD1 (6 bases). The CDR3 sequence is 16 residues long. Trimming cost V 0 bases and J 5 bases, with 17 bases left between them. Germline CDR1 is SGHRS and CDR2 is YFSETQ. CDR3 residues: CASSLEQGMGPYGYTF. CDR3 nucleotide sequence: TGCGCCAGCAGCTTGGAACAGGGTATGGGGCCTTATGGCTACACCTTC.

This clone was recorded a few times. The chain joins TRBV7-6 to TRBJ2-2; 9 bases map to TRBD1. Per the germline V gene, CDR1 is SGHVS and CDR2 is FNYEAQ. Trimming at V came to 5 bases and at J to 4 bases, leaving 5 bases not matched to a gene. This CDR3 spans 15 amino acids. In DNA form, the CDR3 reads TGTGCCAGCAGCCAACAGGGGGCGAGCACCGGGGAGCTGTTTTTT. Translated: CASSQQGASTGELFF.

The table lists this clone with a count of one. The CDR3 region has the DNA TGTGCCAGCAGTTATGAGGGAGCGTACACCGGGGAGCTGTTTTTT. Its translation is CASSYEGAYTGELFF. The chain has TRBV6-6 and TRBJ2-2, with D perhaps matching TRBD2 (5 bases). The CDR3 spans 15 residues. In germline, CDR1 is MNHNY, CDR2 SVGAGI (reference sequence). The germline V and J ends were trimmed by 3 bases and 3 bases, with 11 bases remaining between them.

This chain connects TRBV4-2 to TRBJ1-2; TRBD1 matches 8 bases. The CDR3 has 15 amino acids. Per the germline V gene, CDR1 is LGHNA and CDR2 is YNFKEQ. Losses at the gene ends were 3 bases for V and 4 bases for J; bases not matched to a gene: 7. CDR3 protein: CASSQGQESSYGYTF. CDR3 nucleotide sequence: TGTGCCAGCAGCCAGGGACAGGAGAGCAGCTATGGCTACACCTTC.

V is TRBV10-3 and J is TRBJ2-5; 7 positions agree with TRBD2. The V gene's germline CDR1 is ENHRY and CDR2 SYGVKD. Trimming removed 8 bases from V and 0 bases from J; junction bases left unmatched: 3. This CDR3 has 13 residues. This chain's CDR3 is CAIGGGDQETQYF. The CDR3 nucleotides are TGTGCCATCGGTGGGGGGGACCAAGAGACCCAGTACTTC.

The chain couples TRBV19 to TRBJ2-3, with 8 bases matching TRBD2. V shed 6 bases and J 4 bases; nucleotides not matched to a gene: 18. This CDR3 is 18 amino acids long. Germline V CDR1 and CDR2: LNHDA, SQIVND (reference sequence). CDR3 sequence reads: CASSSLWVYREGADTQYF. As DNA, the CDR3 is TGTGCCAGTAGCTCTCTTTGGGTTTATCGGGAGGGCGCAGATACGCAGTATTTT. Looking up the rest from reference TRBV19 and TRBJ2-3 gives the full variable domain: DGGITQSPKYLFRKEGQNVTLSCEQNLNHDAMYWYRQDPGQGLRLIYYSQIVNDFQKGDIAEGYSVSREKKESFPLTVTSAQKNPTAFYLCASSSLWVYREGADTQYFGPGTRLTVL.

The V call is TRBV18, the J call TRBJ2-6, with a weak D call TRBD1 (6 bases). Trimming took 4 bases from V and 0 from J, leaving 10 bases between them. The germline CDR1 and CDR2 sequences are KGHSH and LQKENI. This CDR3 has 16 amino acids. CDR3 nucleotides: TGTGCCAGCTCACTTACAGGGTACTCTGGGGCCAACGTCCTGACTTTC. Translating it yields CASSLTGYSGANVLTF.

The chain joins TRBV30 to TRBJ2-2, with D maybe TRBD1 (6 bases). Per the germline V gene, CDR1 is GTSNPN and CDR2 is SVGIG (reference sequence). This CDR3 is 15 amino acids long. V lost 8 bases and J lost 4, with 20 bases in between. The CDR3 DNA reads TGTGCCCTGGAACTAGGGGGTGGGCCCACCGGGGAGCTGTTTTTT. Translating it yields CALELGGGPTGELFF.

This clone was detected only once. The genes are TRBV5-1 and TRBJ2-5; no clear D gene. Germline V lookup: CDR1 SGHRS, CDR2 YFSETQ. The CDR3 runs to 13 residues. The V gene lost 5 bases and the J gene lost 2 bases, with 10 bases spanning the gap. The CDR3 reads CASRASAQETQYF. The CDR3 DNA sequence: TGCGCCAGCAGGGCTAGTGCGCAAGAGACCCAGTACTTC.

The chain couples TRBV6-1 to TRBJ1-1; no definite D call. Per germline, CDR1 MNHNS and CDR2 SASEGT. The ends were cut back, 5 bases at V and 7 bases at J, with 8 bases in the middle. The CDR3 contains 11 residues. The CDR3 nucleotides are TGTGCCAGCAGTTACGGTCGTGAAGCTTTCTTT. It encodes CASSYGREAFF.

This rearrangement joins TRBV30 to TRBJ1-5; D is perhaps TRBD1 (5 bases). The CDR3 is 12 residues long. Per germline, CDR1 GTSNPN and CDR2 SVGIG (reference sequence). Trimming stripped 2 bases from V and 10 bases from J, with 12 bases between. The CDR3 sequence is CAWSTPQAPQHF. CDR3 sequence (DNA): TGTGCCTGGAGTACACCACAGGCTCCCCAGCATTTT.

V usage is TRBV27 and J usage is TRBJ1-5; TRBD1 aligns across 11 bases. V gave up 5 bases and J gave up 3 bases; unmatched junction bases: 3. The CDR3 consists of 15 residues. Germline V CDR1 and CDR2: MNHEY, SMNVEV (reference sequence). The chain's CDR3 is CASSRDRGFNQPQHF. CDR3 bases: TGTGCCAGCAGTCGGGACAGGGGGTTCAATCAGCCCCAGCATTTT.